Listed below are T cell receptor beta chains from one sample, sequenced in a study of yellow fever vaccine responses in identical twins. Via MiXCR, TCRdb re-called the RT-PCR reads, giving one row per CDR3 protein. The data contain 15,000 to 20,000 distinct CDR3 sequences, approximately 70% of them singletons. Sequenced here: T cells from blood (PBMCs), unsorted or a sorted subset (not recorded which), sampled before or after yellow fever vaccination (not recorded which). The receptors originated from a woman in her late teens or twenties who received the yellow fever vaccine. Both conserved end residues are part of each CDR3. The D gene is left open where the match is weak. Clone size, where shown, is once, few, many, or a class for clones that have expanded.

j_call,clone_size,v_call,d_call,cdr3_nt,cdr3_aa
TRBJ2-1,NA,TRBV25-1,NA,TGTGCCAGCATGGAAGGGGCTGAGCAGTTCTTC,CASMEGAEQFF
TRBJ2-1,NA,TRBV2,TRBD1,TGTGCCTCAGGGGGCGTAGAGCAGTTCTTC,CASGGVEQFF
TRBJ2-5,NA,TRBV5-4,NA,TGTGCCAGCAGCCGAGGGGGGGCGCCCCTCCAAGAGACCCAGTACTTC,CASSRGGAPLQETQYF
TRBJ1-6,few,TRBV6-1,NA,TGTGCCAGCATGGGCGAGAATTCACCCCTCCACTTT,CASMGENSPLHF
TRBJ2-2,NA,TRBV13,TRBD2,TGTGCCAGCAGCATGCTGGTAGGCGGGAGCTTGAACACCGGGGAGCTGTTTTTT,CASSMLVGGSLNTGELFF
TRBJ2-1,NA,TRBV11-3,NA,TGTGCCAGCAGCCCAGGGACCGTATCCACCAATGAGCAGTTCTTC,CASSPGTVSTNEQFF
TRBJ1-1,NA,TRBV11-1,NA,TGTGCCAGCAGCTGGGACACCTCGAACACTGAAGCTTTCTTT,CASSWDTSNTEAFF
TRBJ1-4,few,TRBV6-1,NA,TGTGCCAGCAGTCGCTTCGGCGGCAACCCTGAAAAACTGTTTTTT,CASSRFGGNPEKLFF
TRBJ2-1,NA,TRBV7-2,TRBD2,TGTGCCAGCAGCTTATCGGGGCTAGCGGTTTTCGATGAGCAGTTCTTC,CASSLSGLAVFDEQFF
TRBJ2-7,NA,TRBV18,TRBD2,TGTGCCAGCTCGTCACTAGCGGGAGTGAGCTCCTACGAGCAGTACTTC,CASSSLAGVSSYEQYF
TRBJ1-5,NA,TRBV28,NA,TGTGCCAGCATGGCGGGGGCAGCCCTCAGAGAGCCCCAGCATTTT,CASMAGAALREPQHF
TRBJ2-7,few,TRBV25-1,NA,TGTGCCAGCAGCCCGAAGGCCGGGAGCTCCTACGAGCAGTACTTC,CASSPKAGSSYEQYF
TRBJ2-7,NA,TRBV29-1,NA,TGCAGCGTTGAAGTTCAGAGCGGGTCTTACGAGCAGTACTTC,CSVEVQSGSYEQYF
TRBJ1-2,NA,TRBV10-3,TRBD1,TGTGCCATCAGGTCGGCGTTGACAGGGCTCTATGGCTACACCTTC,CAIRSALTGLYGYTF
TRBJ2-7,few,TRBV12-3/TRBV12-4,NA,TGTGCCAGCAGTTTAGAGTACGGGAAGCAGTACTTC,CASSLEYGKQYF
TRBJ2-5,NA,TRBV12-3/TRBV12-4,NA,TGTGCCAGCACCCCGGACGGTTTGGCCCAGTACTTC,CASTPDGLAQYF
TRBJ2-7,NA,TRBV11-1,TRBD1,TGTGCCAGCAGCTCCCCGGACAGGGGCTCCTACGAGCAGTACTTC,CASSSPDRGSYEQYF
TRBJ2-1,NA,TRBV11-3,TRBD1,TGTGCCAGCAGCTGGAGTACAGGGGGCAATGAGCAGTTCTTC,CASSWSTGGNEQFF
TRBJ1-5,NA,TRBV2,NA,TGTGCCAGCAGTGATGGGACCCGGCGGGGACAGCCCCAGCATTTT,CASSDGTRRGQPQHF
TRBJ2-3,NA,TRBV18,NA,TGTGCCAGCTCAGTGGGACCGACGAGTGCAGATACGCAGTATTTT,CASSVGPTSADTQYF
TRBJ2-7,NA,TRBV10-3,NA,TGTGCCATCAGTGGTACACAGGGCTCCTACGAGCAGTACTTC,CAISGTQGSYEQYF
TRBJ1-6,NA,TRBV5-1,TRBD1,TGCGCCAGCAGCTTGTCGGGACAGAGCGACTCACCCCTCCACTTT,CASSLSGQSDSPLHF
TRBJ2-7,few,TRBV20-1,TRBD2,TGCAGTGCCCCTCGACCGGGACTAGACTACGAGCAGTACTTC,CSAPRPGLDYEQYF